This T cell receptor beta chain was sequenced during a study of vaccination effects on CD4 cells after COVID-19. This clone has more than one count but fewer than ten. Its antigen remains unidentified. CDR3 length equals 15 residues. Germline values: CDR1 MNHEY, CDR2 SVGAGI. With 4 bases removed from V and 0 bases from J, the gap between germline ends came to 10 bases. Antigen-specific CD4+ T cells expanded by the ViraFEST assay with viral peptide pools were then sequenced. Around day 10 of culture, CD4+ T cells were separated out. Participants got two doses of BNT162b2 or mRNA-1273 vaccine. Only in-frame clones appear in the TCRdb table, and some are missing; sequencing was by immunoSEQ multiplex PCR. Of around 65,000 clones in the sample, 55% to 85% are singletons; the top ten hold roughly 1.2%.

The genes are TRBV6-5 and TRBJ1-3; D is perhaps TRBD1 (6 bases). The TCR sequence derives from a human donor who received a COVID-19 vaccine. This material consisted of CD4+ T cells from PBMCs cultured with HCoV-229E spike peptides, taken after COVID-19 vaccination. The CDR3 DNA reads TGTGCCAGCAGTTCGGACAGATACTCTGGAAACACCATATATTTT. Translating it yields CASSSDRYSGNTIYF.